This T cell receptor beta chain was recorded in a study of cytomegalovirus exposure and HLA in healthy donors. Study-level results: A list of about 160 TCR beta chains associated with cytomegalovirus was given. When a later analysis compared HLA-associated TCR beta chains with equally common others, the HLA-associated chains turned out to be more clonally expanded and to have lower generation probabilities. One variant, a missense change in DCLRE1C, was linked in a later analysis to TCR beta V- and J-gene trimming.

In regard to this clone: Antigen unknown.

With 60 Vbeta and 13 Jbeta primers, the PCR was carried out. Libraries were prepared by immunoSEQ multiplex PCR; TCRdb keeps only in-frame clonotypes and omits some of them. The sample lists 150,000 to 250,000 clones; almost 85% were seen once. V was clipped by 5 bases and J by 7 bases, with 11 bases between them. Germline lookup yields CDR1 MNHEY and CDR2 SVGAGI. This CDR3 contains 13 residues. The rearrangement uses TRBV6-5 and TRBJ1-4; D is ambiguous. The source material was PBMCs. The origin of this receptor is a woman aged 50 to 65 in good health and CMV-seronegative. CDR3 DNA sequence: TGTGCCAGCAGTCCTCGGGTGGCTGAAAAACTGTTTTTT. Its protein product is CASSPRVAEKLFF.